This TCR beta chain was retrieved from a study of blood T cell repertoires in COVID-19. V lost 4 bases, J lost 1 base, and 19 bases lay in between. The CDR3 totals 17 residues. Germline assignment: CDR1 LGHDT and CDR2 YNNKEL (reference sequence). Generated by immunoSEQ multiplex PCR, the TCRdb table keeps only in-frame clones and is missing some. Of 130,000 or so clones listed, about four fifths were seen once; the top ten hold 16%. The clonotype was recovered from a man in his fifties or sixties with active or convalescent COVID-19. Sequenced: peripheral blood. The chain couples TRBV3-1 (or the pseudogene TRBV3-2) to TRBJ2-5; perhaps TRBD2 as D (6 bases). The CDR3 DNA follows: TGTGCCAGCAGCCCTCCCCCGGCGCTGGGGGGCCAAGAGACCCAGTACTTC. This gives the protein CASSPPPALGGQETQYF.